Below are 2 T cell receptor beta chains sequenced from a single sample in a study of cytomegalovirus exposure and HLA in healthy donors. With 60 Vbeta and 13 Jbeta primers, the PCR was carried out. The protocol was immunoSEQ multiplex PCR, while the TCRdb copy is restricted to in-frame clones and leaves out a portion. This table holds some 140,000 clones, roughly 80% found once. The sample consisted of PBMCs. The receptors shown here come from a man aged 18 to 35 in good health and CMV-seronegative.

CDR3 bases: TGTGCCAGCGGTGTCCCCCCGGGCACAGATACGCAGTATTTT. Protein product: CASGVPPGTDTQYF. V is TRBV6-1 and J is TRBJ2-3, with unresolved D. Germline V lookup: CDR1 MNHNS, CDR2 SASEGT. The CDR3 totals 14 residues. Trimming shortened V by 8 bases and J by 1 base, and 13 bases separated the two germline ends.

This chain joins TRBV29-1 and TRBJ1-2; TRBD1 might be the D (6 bases). Germline V gene data show CDR1 as SQVTM and CDR2 as ANQGSEA. V lost 4 bases and J lost 4, with 13 bases in between. This CDR3 has 13 residues. The CDR3 reads CSVVRDTIYGYTF. The DNA for the CDR3 is TGCAGCGTTGTCAGGGACACGATCTATGGCTACACCTTC.